The 8 T cell receptor beta chains reported below all come from one sample, sequenced in a study of blood T cells in healthy people across ages (dated by TCRdb to 2013 to 2016). The library came from 5' RACE. For sequencing, an Illumina HiSeq 2500 was employed. The second PCR ran for about 6 to 12 cycles and used a J-beta primer mix along with a sample-barcoded 5' primer. TCRdb itself trimmed the public reads at Q25 with fastp, ran MiXCR and retained productive beta chains. Each CDR3 protein gets just one entry, which takes the most common genes and DNA from the rows behind it. The sample contains about 1.5 million distinct CDR3 sequences, roughly two fifths of them found a single time. Together, the top ten hold about 4.1% of the sample. The sample comprised blood. The origin of the receptors is a woman aged 18 to 35 in good health.

The table lists this clonotype with a few counts. The chain has TRBV4-3 and TRBJ2-7; no reliable D call. The V gene's germline CDR1 is LGHNA and CDR2 YSLEER. The CDR3 spans 14 residues. V dropped 4 bases and J dropped 2 bases, with 12 bases sitting between them. This CDR3 reads CASSRRPGAYEQYF. In DNA form, the CDR3 reads TGCGCCAGCAGCCGCCGACCGGGCGCCTACGAGCAGTACTTC.

The rearrangement uses TRBV20-1 and TRBJ1-2; 7 positions match TRBD1. CDR1 is DFQATT and CDR2 is SNEGSKA in the germline V gene (reference sequence). CDR3 length equals 13 residues. V gave up 0 bases and J gave up 6 bases; unmatched junction bases: 4. In DNA, the CDR3 is TGCAGTGCTAGAGACCACAGGGGTGATGGCTACACCTTC. It yields the protein CSARDHRGDGYTF.

The chain links TRBV7-2 to TRBJ2-1; D might be TRBD1 (6 bases). CDR3 length: 16 amino acids. V gave up 5 bases and J gave up 4 bases, with 18 bases separating them. CDR1 SGHTA and CDR2 FQGNSA come from the germline V gene. DNA of the CDR3: TGTGCCAGCAGCCGAGCCCCAGGGGTCTTTTACAATGAGCAGTTCTTC. Protein product: CASSRAPGVFYNEQFF.

The CDR3 sequence is CASRAPALAGATDTQYF. CDR3 DNA: TGTGCCAGCAGGGCACCGGCTTTGGCGGGAGCGACAGATACGCAGTATTTT. This chain uses TRBV7-2 with TRBJ2-3; 7 bases align to TRBD2. The CDR3 length is 17 residues. The J segment lost 3 bases and the V segment lost 6 bases, leaving 15 bases of the junction unmatched. Germline V gene sequence: CDR1 SGHTA, CDR2 FQGNSA.

J is TRBJ2-1 and V is TRBV7-9; tentative D call: TRBD2 (5 bases). Germline loops: CDR1 SEHNR, CDR2 FQNEAQ (reference sequence). The CDR3 sequence is 16 residues long. Trimming left V 4 bases short and J 0 bases short, with 13 bases between. CDR3 in amino acids: CASSSPQRTSYNEQFF. The CDR3 DNA reads as TGTGCCAGCAGCTCCCCGCAGCGGACCTCCTACAATGAGCAGTTCTTC.

The chain recombines TRBV30 with TRBJ2-1; no definite D call. Looked up from germline, CDR1 is GTSNPN and CDR2 is SVGIG (reference sequence). The CDR3 covers 14 residues. V lost 3 bases, J lost 3 bases, and 12 bases lay in between. The CDR3 loop reads CAWSLEPNYNEQFF. CDR3 DNA: TGTGCCTGGAGCCTGGAGCCAAACTACAATGAGCAGTTCTTC. Full variable domain (remainder filled in from reference TRBV30 and TRBJ2-1): SQTIHQWPATLVQPVGSPLSLECTVEGTSNPNLYWYRQAAGRGLQLLFYSVGIGQISSEVPQNLSASRPQDRQFILSSKKLLLSDSGFYLCAWSLEPNYNEQFFGPGTRLTVL.

The rearrangement uses TRBV2 and TRBJ2-3, with D perhaps TRBD1 or TRBD2 (6 bases each). V lost 4 bases, J lost 9 bases, and 23 bases lay in between. CDR3 length: 16 amino acids. Germline CDR1 and CDR2: SNHLY and FYNNEI. This chain's CDR3 is CASSGDVGGIQGTQYF. The CDR3 DNA sequence: TGTGCCAGCAGTGGCGACGTAGGGGGGATACAGGGCACGCAGTATTTT.

The chain employs TRBV7-2 and TRBJ2-1; TRBD1 matches at 7 bases. The J call is uncertain, as TRBJ2-7 better fits the DNA end. CDR1 SGHTA and CDR2 FQGNSA come from the germline V gene. The CDR3 sequence is 15 residues long. The CDR3 loop is CASSSRTGTYNEQYF. The CDR3 DNA follows: TGTGCCAGCAGCTCCCGGACAGGCACCTACAATGAGCAGTACTTC.